The TCR beta chain under discussion was sequenced for a study of cytomegalovirus exposure and HLA in healthy donors. A remark on this clone: Its antigen remains unknown.

The primer mix had 60 Vbeta and 13 Jbeta primers. The assay was immunoSEQ multiplex PCR, and TCRdb's table has in-frame clones only and misses some. The sample includes 110,000 to 150,000 clones, roughly four fifths of them seen just once. Trimming shortened V by 3 bases and J by 1 base, and 12 bases separated the two germline ends. The CDR3 contains 14 residues. CDR1 SQVTM and CDR2 ANQGSEA come from the germline V gene. General observations from the study: According to the study, approximately 150 TCR beta chains were cytomegalovirus-associated.

This receptor was taken from a woman aged 55 to 70 in good health and CMV-seropositive. The gene calls are TRBV29-1 and TRBJ2-5; possibly TRBD2 for D (6 bases). Material for sequencing was PBMCs. The CDR3 sequence: CSVDGREVQETQYF. Here the CDR3 DNA reads TGCAGCGTTGACGGCAGGGAGGTCCAAGAGACCCAGTACTTC.